This T cell receptor (beta chain) is drawn from a study of siplizumab effects on memory and regulatory T cells. To note about this clone: Its antigen remains unknown.

Study-wide results and caveats: Mappable alloreactive CD4+ clones came from Treg cells about 66% of the time on average with siplizumab, against roughly 29% in controls. Phenotypic classification as naive or memory proved unattainable for roughly 80-96% of proliferating CD4+ or CD8+ clones.

The CDR3 spans 12 residues. V lost 4 bases, J lost 2 bases, and 6 bases lay in between. Germline V gene sequence: CDR1 SGHNT, CDR2 YYREEE (reference sequence). Some 99,000 TCR templates were measured in each sample. The protocol was immunoSEQ multiplex PCR, while the TCRdb copy is restricted to in-frame clones and leaves out a portion. The sample lists approximately 90,000 clones, approximately 93% occurring once. The chain employs TRBV5-4 and TRBJ1-1; the D is unclear. This receptor was obtained from a human donor in good health. The material sequenced was non-Treg CD4+ T cells sorted from blood. CDR3 in amino acids: CASSPQNTEAFF. Here the CDR3 DNA reads TGTGCCAGCAGCCCTCAAAACACTGAAGCTTTCTTT.